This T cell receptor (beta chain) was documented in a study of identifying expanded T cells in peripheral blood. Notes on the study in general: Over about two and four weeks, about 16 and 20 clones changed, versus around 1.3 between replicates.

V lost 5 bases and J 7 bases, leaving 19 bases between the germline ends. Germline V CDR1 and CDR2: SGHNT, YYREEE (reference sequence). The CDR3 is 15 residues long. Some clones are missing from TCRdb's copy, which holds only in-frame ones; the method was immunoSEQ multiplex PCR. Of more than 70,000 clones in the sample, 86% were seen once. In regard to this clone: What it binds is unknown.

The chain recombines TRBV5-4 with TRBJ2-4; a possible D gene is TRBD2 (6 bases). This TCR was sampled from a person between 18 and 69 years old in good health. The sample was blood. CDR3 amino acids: CASRTGGDSGNIQYF. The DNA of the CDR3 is TGTGCCAGCAGAACTGGAGGGGACTCGGGGAACATTCAGTACTTC.